The 31 T cell receptor beta chains presented below share a single source sample, sequenced in a study of control samples from healthy donors and cancer patients. Profiled with immunoSEQ multiplex PCR; TCRdb holds only in-frame clones, not every one. The sample gives roughly 12,000 clones, approximately 93% of which show up once; 25% to 30% is in the top ten. The sequenced sample was PBMCs. The source of these receptors is a man between 65 and 85 years old with head and neck cancer.

The V and J genes are TRBV19 and TRBJ2-1, with 9 bases that match TRBD2. The V gene end was trimmed by 7 bases and the J gene end by 8 bases; junction bases not matched to a gene: 15. Germline CDR1 reads LNHDA; CDR2 reads SQIVND (reference sequence). The CDR3 runs to 16 residues. This CDR3 is CASIPRRGGGAHEQFF. Written as DNA, the CDR3 is TGTGCCAGTATCCCCCGGAGGGGCGGGGGGGCCCATGAGCAGTTCTTC. Filled out from reference TRBV19 and TRBJ2-1, the complete variable domain reads DGGITQSPKYLFRKEGQNVTLSCEQNLNHDAMYWYRQDPGQGLRLIYYSQIVNDFQKGDIAEGYSVSREKKESFPLTVTSAQKNPTAFYLCASIPRRGGGAHEQFFGPGTRLTVL.

In DNA form, the CDR3 reads TGCGCCAGCAGCGGGTATCAGGCGAGGGAGACCCAGTACTTC. It encodes CASSGYQARETQYF. The rearrangement uses TRBV5-1 and TRBJ2-5; no firm D call. The CDR3 totals 14 residues. CDR1 and CDR2 (germline): SGHRS, YFSETQ. With 4 bases removed from V and 5 bases from J, the gap between germline ends came to 15 bases.

The chain combines TRBV6-1 with TRBJ2-3; the match to TRBD2 covers 9 bases. Germline V gene data show CDR1 as MNHNS and CDR2 as SASEGT. This CDR3 region has 16 residues. V lost 1 base to trimming and J lost 4 bases; unmatched junction nucleotides: 6. The CDR3 DNA reads TGTGCCAGCAGTGAAGTCGGTAGCGGGAGCGCAGATACGCAGTATTTT. Translating it yields CASSEVGSGSADTQYF.

This clone was found a few times. The rearrangement links TRBV9 to TRBJ1-2; 7 positions agree with TRBD1. The CDR3 consists of 13 residues. V trimming: 0 bases; J trimming: 7 bases; junction bases outside the gene matches: 3. Germline CDR1 is SGDLS and CDR2 is YYNGEE. Written as DNA, the CDR3 is TGTGCCAGCAGCGTAGAGGGACAGTTTGGCTACACCTTC. Amino acids: CASSVEGQFGYTF.

The chain couples TRBV5-5 to TRBJ1-2; D perhaps matches TRBD1 (6 bases). The CDR3 sequence is 15 residues long. The ends were cut back, 5 bases at V and 0 bases at J, with 14 bases in the middle. Germline CDR1 and CDR2: SGHKS and YYEKEE (reference sequence). CDR3 sequence reads: CASSTGTLTNYGYTF. In nucleotides, the CDR3 is TGTGCCAGCAGTACCGGGACACTCACTAACTATGGCTACACCTTC.

V and J are TRBV30 and TRBJ1-4; 10 nucleotides align to TRBD1. V lost 5 bases to trimming and J lost 1 base; unmatched junction nucleotides: 1. The CDR3 is 14 residues long. Germline V CDR1 and CDR2: GTSNPN, SVGIG (reference sequence). CDR3 sequence reads: CAWGTGETNEKLFF. The CDR3 DNA sequence: TGTGCCTGGGGGACAGGGGAAACTAATGAAAAACTGTTTTTT.

The rearrangement links TRBV5-1 to TRBJ2-5; 10 nucleotides line up with TRBD2. V shed 0 bases, J shed 5 bases, and the junction held 4 bases outside the gene matches. CDR1 is SGHRS, CDR2 YFSETQ, per germline. This CDR3 has 15 residues. CDR3 bases: TGCGCCAGCAGCTTGGGTAGCGGGAGGTCGGAGACCCAGTACTTC. Translation: CASSLGSGRSETQYF.

The rearrangement uses TRBV10-3 and TRBJ1-4; possibly TRBD1 for D (5 bases). Germline V CDR1 and CDR2: ENHRY, SYGVKD. The CDR3 sequence is 15 residues long. V gave up 8 bases and J gave up 3 bases, with 16 bases separating them. DNA for the CDR3: TGTGCCATCGGTCTGTCCTCAGGGCCTAATGAAAAACTGTTTTTT. Amino acids: CAIGLSSGPNEKLFF.

The chain joins TRBV2 to TRBJ2-5; unclear D gene. The CDR3 extends over 11 amino acids. V was shortened by 5 bases and J by 5 bases, with 6 bases between the two germline ends. The germline V gene has CDR1 SNHLY and CDR2 FYNNEI. The CDR3 bases are TGTGCCAGCAGTTCGTGGGAGACCCAGTACTTC. Residues: CASSSWETQYF.

The V call is TRBV5-6, the J call TRBJ2-5; 9 nucleotides line up with TRBD2. The V and J ends lost 2 bases and 5 bases, in that order; junction bases with no gene match: 4. CDR3 length equals 14 residues. The germline CDR1 and CDR2 sequences are SGHDT and YYEEEE. The CDR3 nucleotides read TGTGCCAGCAGCTTTAGCGGGAGTAGGGAGACCCAGTACTTC. Translating gives CASSFSGSRETQYF.

The chain links TRBV5-1 to TRBJ2-5; 16 positions match TRBD2. In germline, CDR1 is SGHRS, CDR2 YFSETQ. This CDR3 has 17 residues. With 4 bases clipped from V and 3 bases from J, the junction kept 6 bases outside the gene matches. CDR3 sequence reads: CASSPGTSGRGKETQYF. CDR3 DNA: TGCGCCAGCAGCCCTGGGACTAGCGGGAGGGGGAAAGAGACCCAGTACTTC.

This chain joins TRBV7-8 and TRBJ1-5; 9 nucleotides agree with TRBD1. The J segment lost 3 bases and the V segment lost 3 bases, leaving 21 bases of the junction unmatched. The CDR3 has 21 amino acids. Germline CDR1 is SGHVS and CDR2 is FQNEAQ. The chain's CDR3 is CASSLEDPTSWGTGFNQPQHF. CDR3 DNA: TGTGCCAGCAGCTTGGAGGATCCGACAAGCTGGGGGACAGGGTTCAATCAGCCCCAGCATTTT.

This clone has a single count. V is TRBV12-5 and J is TRBJ2-7; possibly TRBD1 or TRBD2 for D (5 bases each). Germline V lookup: CDR1 LGHNT, CDR2 FRNRAP. V was shortened by 0 bases and J by 0 bases, with 12 bases between the two germline ends. The CDR3 is 16 residues long. CDR3 sequence (DNA): TGTGCTAGTGGTTTGGTACCGGGGCCTTACTCCTACGAGCAGTACTTC. Translation gives CASGLVPGPYSYEQYF.

This sequence joins TRBV16 and TRBJ1-4; the D is unclear. The CDR3 consists of 13 residues. Germline V gene sequence: CDR1 KGHSY, CDR2 FQNENV. V shed 1 base and J shed 7 bases, with 7 bases lying between them. In nucleotides, the CDR3 is TGTGCCAGCAGCCAATTGCGGGTTGAAAAACTGTTTTTT. Translation gives CASSQLRVEKLFF.

The rearrangement uses TRBV7-2 and TRBJ2-5; TRBD2 is a possible D gene (6 bases). CDR3 length: 15 amino acids. Trimming removed 3 bases from V and 1 base from J, with 12 bases in between. Germline V gives CDR1 SGHTA, CDR2 FQGNSA. The CDR3 here is CASSLGGRGQETQYF. The CDR3 DNA reads TGTGCCAGCAGCTTGGGGGGACGGGGCCAAGAGACCCAGTACTTC.

The chain couples TRBV9 to TRBJ2-5, with 9 bases lining up with TRBD2. The V gene's germline CDR1 is SGDLS and CDR2 YYNGEE. This CDR3 spans 13 amino acids. V dropped 10 bases and J dropped 5; count of bases not matched to a gene: 9. The CDR3 reads CASSGARGETQYF. CDR3 nucleotide sequence: TGTGCCTCTAGCGGGGCGAGGGGGGAGACCCAGTACTTC.

V and J are TRBV7-9 and TRBJ2-3; 10 bases align to TRBD2. Per the germline V gene, CDR1 is SEHNR and CDR2 is FQNEAQ (reference sequence). The CDR3 length is 15 residues. The V segment lost 6 bases and the J segment 2 bases; nucleotides outside the gene matches: 5. CDR3 sequence reads: CASRSTSGFTDTQYF. The DNA of the CDR3 is TGTGCCAGCAGATCGACTAGCGGGTTCACAGATACGCAGTATTTT.

This clone was picked up one time. The chain carries TRBV6-5 and TRBJ2-5; 7 nucleotides match TRBD2. V lost 1 base, J lost 5 bases, and 7 bases stayed unmatched. CDR1 and CDR2 (germline): MNHEY, SVGAGI. This CDR3 has 15 amino acids. CDR3 nucleotides: TGTGCCAGCAGTTACTTCGCCCTGGGAGGGGAGACCCAGTACTTC. It is translated as CASSYFALGGETQYF.

This chain uses TRBV2 with TRBJ2-3, with 7 bases fitting TRBD2. Germline loops: CDR1 SNHLY, CDR2 FYNNEI. CDR3 size: 14 residues. The V gene end was trimmed by 7 bases and the J gene end by 6 bases; junction bases not matched to a gene: 10. This CDR3 is CASTARVGGDTQYF. CDR3 nucleotide sequence: TGTGCCAGCACTGCCAGGGTGGGAGGGGATACGCAGTATTTT. The full variable domain, with the rest looked up from reference TRBV2 and TRBJ2-3, is EPEVTQTPSHQVTQMGQEVILRCVPISNHLYFYWYRQILGQKVEFLVSFYNNEISEKSEIFDDQFSVERPDGSNFTLKIRSTKLEDSAMYFCASTARVGGDTQYFGPGTRLTVL.

The V and J genes are TRBV27 and TRBJ2-2, with a weak D call TRBD1 (7 bases). The CDR3 extends over 15 amino acids. The V end lost 6 bases, the J end lost 3 bases, and 14 bases lay between the germline ends. CDR1 and CDR2 from the germline V gene are MNHEY and SMNVEV (reference sequence). CDR3 sequence reads: CASSTQGGYTGELFF. As DNA, the CDR3 is TGTGCCAGCAGCACCCAGGGGGGCTACACCGGGGAGCTGTTTTTT.

The chain recombines TRBV5-3 with TRBJ2-3; D possibly corresponds to TRBD2 (5 bases). TRBV5-3 falls under the ORF class, with uncertain function. The CDR3 runs 10 residues. V lost 9 bases to trimming and J lost 6 bases, with 8 bases between them. CDR3 region: CATTGDTQYF. CDR3 coding DNA: TGTGCCACGACGGGGGATACGCAGTATTTT.

The J gene is TRBJ1-1, the V gene TRBV11-1; 9 bases fit TRBD1. CDR3 length equals 13 residues. Trimming at V came to 3 bases and at J to 11 bases, leaving 7 bases not matched to a gene. Germline loops: CDR1 SGHAT, CDR2 FQDESV (reference sequence). This CDR3 reads CASSFRDRDPAFF. The CDR3 nucleotides are TGTGCCAGCAGCTTCCGGGACAGGGATCCGGCTTTCTTT. The full variable domain, rest sourced from reference TRBV11-1 and TRBJ1-1, is EAEVAQSPRYKITEKSQAVAFWCDPISGHATLYWYRQILGQGPELLVQFQDESVVDDSQLPKDRFSAERLKGVDSTLKIQPAELGDSAMYLCASSFRDRDPAFFGQGTRLTVV.

The V gene is TRBV28, the J gene TRBJ2-7, with D perhaps being TRBD1 or TRBD2 (5 bases each). Looked up from germline, CDR1 is MDHEN and CDR2 is SYDVKM. Between the trimmed V and J ends, which lost 6 bases and 2 bases, there was a span of 17 bases. The CDR3 extends over 15 amino acids. CDR3 in DNA: TGTGCCAGCAGCTACGACAGAGGGGTTACCTACGAGCAGTACTTC. The encoded protein is CASSYDRGVTYEQYF. The full variable domain, with the rest looked up from reference TRBV28 and TRBJ2-7, is DVKVTQSSRYLVKRTGEKVFLECVQDMDHENMFWYRQDPGLGLRLIYFSYDVKMKEKGDIPEGYSVSREKKERFSLILESASTNQTSMYLCASSYDRGVTYEQYFGPGTRLTVT.

The gene calls are TRBV19 and TRBJ2-1; D remains ambiguous. The germline gives CDR1 LNHDA, CDR2 SQIVND (reference sequence). The CDR3 is 12 amino acids. Trimming took off 8 bases at V and 4 bases at J, with 9 bases between the two ends. For the CDR3, the DNA is TGTGCCAGTCTCAATTATTACAATGAGCAGTTCTTC. It translates to CASLNYYNEQFF.

The chain couples TRBV29-1 to TRBJ2-7, with D hard to call. With 4 bases removed from V and 4 bases from J, the gap between germline ends came to 14 bases. The CDR3 is 13 amino acids. Looked up from germline, CDR1 is SQVTM and CDR2 is ANQGSEA. The CDR3, as DNA: TGCAGCGTTGTCGGACGGATTTCATACGAGCAGTACTTC. Translating it yields CSVVGRISYEQYF.

The chain has TRBV28 and TRBJ2-5; D may be TRBD1 (5 bases). The CDR3 runs 15 residues. Germline-derived CDR1 and CDR2 are MDHEN and SYDVKM. V was trimmed by 5 bases and J by 2 bases, leaving 15 bases between them. The CDR3 is CASSGADKIQETQYF. The CDR3 DNA follows: TGTGCCAGCAGTGGGGCGGACAAGATTCAAGAGACCCAGTACTTC.

V usage is TRBV4-2 and J usage is TRBJ1-5; 7 nucleotides align to TRBD1. Germline CDR1 is LGHNA and CDR2 is YNFKEQ. The CDR3 totals 19 residues. J gave up 4 bases and V 0 bases, and 15 bases lay outside the gene matches. Here the CDR3 DNA reads TGTGCCAGCAGCCAAGAATTGCCACGGGACAGCTGGGGGAATCAGCCCCAGCATTTT. Its translation is CASSQELPRDSWGNQPQHF.

This chain connects TRBV4-1 to TRBJ2-7, with 8 positions matching TRBD1. This CDR3 is 16 amino acids long. Per germline, CDR1 MGHRA and CDR2 YSYEKL. V was pared by 3 bases and J by 3 bases, with 10 bases of the junction left unmatched. The CDR3, as DNA: TGCGCCAGCAGCCATTATCCGGGACAGGCGATCTACGAGCAGTACTTC. Its protein is CASSHYPGQAIYEQYF.

The rearrangement links TRBV28 to TRBJ1-2, with D uncertain. The CDR3 contains 15 residues. V dropped 2 bases and J dropped 2 bases, with 12 bases sitting between them. Germline V gene lookup returns CDR1 MDHEN and CDR2 SYDVKM. The CDR3 bases are TGTGCCAGCAGTTTAATTGCGGCGGGGAACTATGGCTACACCTTC. This sequence encodes CASSLIAAGNYGYTF.

This clone was detected only once. The CDR3 nucleotides are TGTGCCAGCAGGGGGGGGACAGGGAGGAACTCCTACGAGCAGTACTTC. Translating it yields CASRGGTGRNSYEQYF. The chain employs TRBV11-2 and TRBJ2-7, with 9 bases that match TRBD1. Trimming took 6 bases from V and 0 from J; bases not matched to a gene: 9. The CDR3 totals 16 residues. CDR1 and CDR2 (germline): SGHAT, FQNNGV.

V gene TRBV5-6 combines with J gene TRBJ1-6, with a weak D call TRBD1 (6 bases). Germline V gene lookup returns CDR1 SGHDT and CDR2 YYEEEE. The CDR3 loop spans 14 amino acids. V was cut by 0 bases and J by 8 bases, with 9 bases left in between. The CDR3 DNA reads as TGTGCCAGCAGCTTGGGCAGGGGTTATTCACCCCTCCACTTT. Protein product: CASSLGRGYSPLHF.